The following is a T cell receptor (beta chain) sequence with its context. Its target is not known. The TCR beta CDR3 regions underwent amplification from RNA transcripts. An opening RT-PCR round employed HTBI primers and preceded a second-round multiplex PCR. TCRdb analysed the multiplex PCR reads with MiXCR anew, one entry per CDR3 protein. The sample has 40,000 or so distinct CDR3 sequences, over 40% seen once. This entry belongs to a study of Graves' ophthalmopathy and Graves' hyperthyroidism. Overall study: Peripheral blood (taken before any treatment) was collected at initial diagnosis. Study-wide results and caveats: Distinction of ophthalmopathy from stable hyperthyroidism by a 13-signature model reached roughly 87% sensitivity and approximately 80% specificity.

The CDR3 covers 15 residues. Germline V lookup: CDR1 LNHNV, CDR2 YYDKDF (reference sequence). J was trimmed by 7 bases and V by 2 bases; bases with no gene match: 8. In this cohort, patients with other autoimmune diseases, uncontrolled infections, pregnancy or lactation were excluded. The chain couples TRBV15 to TRBJ2-1; 7 bases are shared with TRBD1. The sample comprised peripheral blood. The clonotype originates from an adult man with Graves' ophthalmopathy. CDR3 sequence (DNA): TGTGCCACCAGCAGACAGGGGGAGAGGGCTAATGAGCAGTTCTTC. Residues: CATSRQGERANEQFF.